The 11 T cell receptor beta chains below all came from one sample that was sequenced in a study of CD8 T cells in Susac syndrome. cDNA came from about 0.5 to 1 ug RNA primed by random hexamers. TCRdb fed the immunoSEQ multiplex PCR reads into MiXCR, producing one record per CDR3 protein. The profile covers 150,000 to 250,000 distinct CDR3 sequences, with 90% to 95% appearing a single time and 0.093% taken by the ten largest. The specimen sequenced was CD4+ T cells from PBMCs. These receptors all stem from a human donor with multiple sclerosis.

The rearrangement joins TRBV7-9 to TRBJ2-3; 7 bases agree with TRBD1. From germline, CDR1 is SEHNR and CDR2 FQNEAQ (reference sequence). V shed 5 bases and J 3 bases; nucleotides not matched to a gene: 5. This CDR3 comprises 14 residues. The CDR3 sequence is CASSPQTGTDTQYF. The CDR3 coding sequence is TGTGCCAGCAGCCCCCAGACAGGGACAGATACGCAGTATTTT.

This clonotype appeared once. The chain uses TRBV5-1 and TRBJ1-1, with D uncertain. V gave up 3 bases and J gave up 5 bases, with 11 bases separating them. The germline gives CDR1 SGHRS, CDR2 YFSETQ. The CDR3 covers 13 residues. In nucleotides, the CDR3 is TGCGCCAGCAGCTGGCAATCGGATACTGAAGCTTTCTTT. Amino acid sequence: CASSWQSDTEAFF. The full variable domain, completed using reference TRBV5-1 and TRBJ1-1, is KAGVTQTPRYLIKTRGQQVTLSCSPISGHRSVSWYQQTPGQGLQFLFEYFSETQRNKGNFPGRFSGRQFSNSRSEMNVSTLELGDSALYLCASSWQSDTEAFFGQGTRLTVV.

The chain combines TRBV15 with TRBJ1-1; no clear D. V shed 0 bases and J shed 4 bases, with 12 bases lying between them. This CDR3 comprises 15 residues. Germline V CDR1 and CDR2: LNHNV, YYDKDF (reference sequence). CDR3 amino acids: CATSRDKIGSTEAFF. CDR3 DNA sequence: TGTGCCACCAGCAGAGATAAAATCGGGTCCACTGAAGCTTTCTTT.

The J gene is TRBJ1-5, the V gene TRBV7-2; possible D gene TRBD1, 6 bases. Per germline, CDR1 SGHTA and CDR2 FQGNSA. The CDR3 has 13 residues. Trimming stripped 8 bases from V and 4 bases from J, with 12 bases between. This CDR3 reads CASSPDRNQPQHF. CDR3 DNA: TGTGCCAGCTCACCCGACAGGAATCAGCCCCAGCATTTT.

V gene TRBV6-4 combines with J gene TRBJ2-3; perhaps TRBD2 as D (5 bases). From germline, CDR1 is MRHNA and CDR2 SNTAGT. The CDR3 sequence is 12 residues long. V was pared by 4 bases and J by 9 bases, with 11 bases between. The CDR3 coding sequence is TGTGCCAGCAGTGTTGGCGAGGGCACGCAGTATTTT. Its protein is CASSVGEGTQYF.

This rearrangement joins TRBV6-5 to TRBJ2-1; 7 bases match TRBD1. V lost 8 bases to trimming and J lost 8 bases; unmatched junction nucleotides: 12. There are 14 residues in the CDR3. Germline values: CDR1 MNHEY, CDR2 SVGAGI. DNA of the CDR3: TGTGCCAGCGTTGCTGCAGGGGGTCGCCATGAGCAGTTCTTC. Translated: CASVAAGGRHEQFF.

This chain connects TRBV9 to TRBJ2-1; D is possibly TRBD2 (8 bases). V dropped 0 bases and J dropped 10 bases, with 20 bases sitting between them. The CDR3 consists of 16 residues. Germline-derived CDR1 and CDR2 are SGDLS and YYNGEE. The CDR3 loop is CASSVAPGGAGQEQFF. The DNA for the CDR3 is TGTGCCAGCAGCGTAGCCCCGGGGGGGGCGGGACAGGAGCAGTTCTTC.

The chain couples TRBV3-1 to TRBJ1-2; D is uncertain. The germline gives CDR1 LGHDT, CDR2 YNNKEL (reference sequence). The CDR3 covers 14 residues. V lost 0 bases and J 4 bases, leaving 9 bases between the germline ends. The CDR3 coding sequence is TGTGCCAGCAGCCAAGACGCTGGTACCTATGGCTACACCTTC. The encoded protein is CASSQDAGTYGYTF.

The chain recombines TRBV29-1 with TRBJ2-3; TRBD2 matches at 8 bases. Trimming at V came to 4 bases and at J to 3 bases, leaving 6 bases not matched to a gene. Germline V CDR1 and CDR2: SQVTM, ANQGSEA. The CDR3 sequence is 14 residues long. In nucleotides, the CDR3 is TGCAGCGTTGTCAGCGGGAGCGTTACAGATACGCAGTATTTT. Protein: CSVVSGSVTDTQYF.

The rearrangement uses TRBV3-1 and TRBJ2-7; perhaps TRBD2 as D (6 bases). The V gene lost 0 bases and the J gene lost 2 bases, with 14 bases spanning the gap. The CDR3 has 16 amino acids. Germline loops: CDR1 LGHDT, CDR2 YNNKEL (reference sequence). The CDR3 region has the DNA TGTGCCAGCAGCCAAGATGGGGGGTATAGCACCTACGAGCAGTACTTC. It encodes CASSQDGGYSTYEQYF.

DNA of the CDR3: TGTGCCAGCAGCCCTGACTGGACCCTGAACACTGAAGCTTTCTTT. This codes for CASSPDWTLNTEAFF. The J gene is TRBJ1-1, the V gene TRBV27, with D uncertain. Germline V gives CDR1 MNHEY, CDR2 SMNVEV (reference sequence). With 6 bases removed from V and 0 bases from J, the gap between germline ends came to 14 bases. The CDR3 has 15 amino acids.